Here is one T cell receptor beta chain with its context. Newly diagnosed patients aged 18 to 65 had hyperthyroidism of under 2 months' duration. Uncontrolled infection, other autoimmune disease, pregnancy and lactation each barred patients from inclusion. This entry belongs to a study of T cells in Graves' hyperthyroidism and ophthalmopathy. Researchers amplified the TCR beta CDR3 regions from RNA transcripts. TCR CDR3 underwent first-round RT-PCR with the HTBI primer set. TCRdb used MiXCR to reprocess the multiplex PCR reads, holding one entry per CDR3 protein. The sample has around 350,000 distinct CDR3 sequences, about 18% seen once. Trimming cost V 1 base and J 6 bases, with 9 bases left between them. The CDR3 runs 13 residues. Per the germline V gene, CDR1 is SQVTM and CDR2 is ANQGSEA.

This TCR came from a woman aged 25 to 39 with Graves' hyperthyroidism that later progressed to Graves' ophthalmopathy. The chain is built from TRBV29-1 and TRBJ1-4; TRBD1 is a possible D gene (5 bases). The sequenced sample was blood. The CDR3 nucleotides read TGCAGCGTTGAAGGGGGCGCGGATGAAAAACTGTTTTTT. Its translation: CSVEGGADEKLFF.